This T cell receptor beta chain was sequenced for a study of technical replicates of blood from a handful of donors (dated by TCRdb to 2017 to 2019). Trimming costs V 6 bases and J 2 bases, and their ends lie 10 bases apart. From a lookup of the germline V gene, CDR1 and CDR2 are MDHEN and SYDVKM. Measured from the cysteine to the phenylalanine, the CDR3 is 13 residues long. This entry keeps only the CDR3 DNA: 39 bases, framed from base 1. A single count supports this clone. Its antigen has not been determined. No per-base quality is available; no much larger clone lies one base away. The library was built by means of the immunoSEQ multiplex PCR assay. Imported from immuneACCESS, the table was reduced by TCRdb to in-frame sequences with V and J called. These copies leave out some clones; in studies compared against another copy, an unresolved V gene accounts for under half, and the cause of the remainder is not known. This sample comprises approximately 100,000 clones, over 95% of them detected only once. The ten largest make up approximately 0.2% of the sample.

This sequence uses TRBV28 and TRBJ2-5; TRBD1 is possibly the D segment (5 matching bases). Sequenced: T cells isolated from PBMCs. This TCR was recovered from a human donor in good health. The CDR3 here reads CASRGPAQETQYF. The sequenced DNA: TGTGCCAGCAGGGGGCCCGCTCAAGAGACCCAGTACTTC.